Sequencing of this T cell receptor (beta chain) was carried out in a study of blood T cell dynamics during melanoma immunotherapy. The sample's time point: week 3, after first cycle of checkpoint inhibitor. This CDR3 has 16 amino acids. The V and J ends lost 5 bases and 2 bases, in that order; junction bases with no gene match: 3. Germline V CDR1 and CDR2: SEHNR, FQNEAQ (reference sequence). TCRdb keeps only in-frame clones here, not all; method: immunoSEQ multiplex PCR. The sample comprises 8,500 to 13,000 clones, 87% of which are singletons, and 6.9% rests with the top ten. J is TRBJ2-5 and V is TRBV7-9; TRBD2 aligns across 15 bases. This clonotype originated in a human donor with melanoma. Sequenced here: blood, sampled from a patient treated with checkpoint blockade. CDR3 region: CASSLGLAGGQETQYF. DNA of the CDR3: TGTGCCAGCAGCCTTGGACTAGCGGGGGGGCAAGAGACCCAGTACTTC.